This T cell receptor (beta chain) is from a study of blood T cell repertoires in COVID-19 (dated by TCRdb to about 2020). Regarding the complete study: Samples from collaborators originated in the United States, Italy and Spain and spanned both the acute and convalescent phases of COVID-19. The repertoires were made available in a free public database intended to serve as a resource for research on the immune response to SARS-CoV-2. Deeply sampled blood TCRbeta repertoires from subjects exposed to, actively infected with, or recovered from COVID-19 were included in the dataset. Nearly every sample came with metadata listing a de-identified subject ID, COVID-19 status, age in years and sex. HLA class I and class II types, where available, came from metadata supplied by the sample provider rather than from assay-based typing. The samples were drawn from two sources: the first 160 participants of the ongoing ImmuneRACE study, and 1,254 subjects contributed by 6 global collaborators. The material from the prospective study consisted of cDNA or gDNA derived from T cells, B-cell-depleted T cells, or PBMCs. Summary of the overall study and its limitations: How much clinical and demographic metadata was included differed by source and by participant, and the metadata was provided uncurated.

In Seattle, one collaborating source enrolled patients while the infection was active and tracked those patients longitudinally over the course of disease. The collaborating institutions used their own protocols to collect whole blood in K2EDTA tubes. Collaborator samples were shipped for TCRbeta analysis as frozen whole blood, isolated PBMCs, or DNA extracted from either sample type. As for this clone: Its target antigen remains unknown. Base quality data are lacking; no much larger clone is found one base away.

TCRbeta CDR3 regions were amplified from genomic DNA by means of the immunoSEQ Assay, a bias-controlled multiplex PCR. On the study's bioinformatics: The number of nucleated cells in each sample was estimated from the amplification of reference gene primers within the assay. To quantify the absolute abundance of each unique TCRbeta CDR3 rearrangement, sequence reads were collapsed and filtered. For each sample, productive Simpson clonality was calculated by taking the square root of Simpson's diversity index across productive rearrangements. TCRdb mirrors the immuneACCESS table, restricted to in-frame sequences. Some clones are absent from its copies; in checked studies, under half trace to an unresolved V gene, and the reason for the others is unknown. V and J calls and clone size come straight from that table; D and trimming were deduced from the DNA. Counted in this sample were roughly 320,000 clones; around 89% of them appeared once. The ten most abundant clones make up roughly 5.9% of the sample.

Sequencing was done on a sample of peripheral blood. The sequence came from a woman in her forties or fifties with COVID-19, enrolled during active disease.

The CDR3 sequence is CASSRGGRGPLEETQYF. DNA sequence: TGTGCCAGCAGCCGCGGGGGAAGAGGACCCCTGGAAGAGACCCAGTACTTC. The chain links TRBV11-3 with TRBJ2-5; TRBD2 lines up with 7 middle nucleotides. Trimmed from V: 5 bases; trimmed from J: 3 bases; junction bases lacking a gene match: 15. The germline V gene provides CDR1 SGHNT and CDR2 YENEEA. The CDR3, cysteine through phenylalanine, is 17 amino acids long. The sequence is cut down to CDR3 DNA, 51 bases in frame from base 1.